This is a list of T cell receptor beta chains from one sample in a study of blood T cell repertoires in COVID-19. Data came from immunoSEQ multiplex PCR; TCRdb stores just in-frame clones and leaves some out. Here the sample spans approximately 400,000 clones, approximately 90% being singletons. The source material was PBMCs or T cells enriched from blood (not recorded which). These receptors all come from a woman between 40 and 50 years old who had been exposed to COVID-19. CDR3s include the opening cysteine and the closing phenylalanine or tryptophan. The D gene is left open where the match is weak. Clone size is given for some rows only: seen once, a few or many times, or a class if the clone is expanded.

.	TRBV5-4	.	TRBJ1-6	CASSLGGVMSNSPLHF	TGTGCCAGCAGCTTGGGGGGAGTTATGAGTAATTCACCCCTCCACTTT
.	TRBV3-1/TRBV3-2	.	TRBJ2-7	CASSQGIRLAHPYEQYF	TGTGCCAGCAGCCAAGGAATACGGCTAGCGCATCCCTACGAGCAGTACTTC
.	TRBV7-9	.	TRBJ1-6	CAIIWTRPRDNSPLHF	TGTGCCATCATATGGACTCGCCCCAGAGATAATTCACCCCTCCACTTT
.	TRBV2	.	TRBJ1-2	CASSEPAGQDYGYTF	TGTGCCAGCAGTGAACCGGCAGGACAAGACTATGGCTACACCTTC
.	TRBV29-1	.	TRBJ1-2	CSVQFTGYGYTF	TGCAGCGTTCAATTCACCGGGTATGGCTACACCTTC
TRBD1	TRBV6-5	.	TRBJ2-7	CASSSFDRGREQYF	TGTGCCAGCAGTTCCTTTGACAGGGGGCGCGAGCAGTACTTC
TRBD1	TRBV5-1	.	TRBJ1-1	CASSLEPGQGAGTEAFF	TGCGCCAGCAGCTTGGAACCGGGACAGGGGGCTGGCACTGAAGCTTTCTTT
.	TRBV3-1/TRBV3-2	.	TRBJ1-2	CASSQGGGVSYTF	TGTGCCAGCAGCCAAGGGGGAGGGGTCAGCTACACCTTC
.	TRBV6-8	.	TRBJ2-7	CASPTPPKMDEQYF	TGTGCCAGCCCAACTCCTCCAAAAATGGACGAGCAGTACTTC
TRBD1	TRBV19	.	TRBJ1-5	CASRDSSLQNQPQHF	TGTGCCAGCCGGGACAGCTCACTTCAAAATCAGCCCCAGCATTTT
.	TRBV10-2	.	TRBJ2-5	CASTNQETQYF	TGCGCCAGCACTAACCAAGAGACCCAGTACTTC
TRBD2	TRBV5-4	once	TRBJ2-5	CASSAAVAGGRGTQYF	TGTGCCAGCAGCGCGGCGGTTGCGGGGGGGCGCGGGACCCAGTACTTC
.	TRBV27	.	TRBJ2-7	CASSLYSSYEQYF	TGTGCCAGCAGTTTATATTCTAGCTACGAGCAGTACTTC
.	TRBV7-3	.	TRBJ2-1	CASSSQGTTHNEQFF	TGTGCCAGCAGCTCTCAGGGCACCACTCACAATGAGCAGTTCTTC
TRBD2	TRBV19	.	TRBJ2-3	CATSGLAGVTDTQYF	TGTGCCACCTCGGGACTAGCGGGGGTTACAGATACGCAGTATTTT
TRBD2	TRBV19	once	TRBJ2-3	CATVTGGPGNTQYF	TGTGCCACAGTAACGGGAGGGCCGGGAAATACGCAGTATTTT
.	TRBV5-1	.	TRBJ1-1	CASSLGGMNTEAFF	TGCGCCAGCAGCTTGGGGGGCATGAACACTGAAGCTTTCTTT
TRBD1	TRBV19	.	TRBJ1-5	CASSIDDRAHQPQHF	TGTGCCAGTAGTATTGACGACAGGGCCCATCAGCCCCAGCATTTT
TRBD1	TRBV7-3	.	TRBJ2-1	CASSLGPGGVMNEQFF	TGTGCCAGCAGCTTAGGTCCAGGGGGTGTTATGAATGAGCAGTTCTTC
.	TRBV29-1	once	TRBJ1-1	CSVVRTEAFF	TGCAGCGTTGTCAGGACTGAAGCTTTCTTT
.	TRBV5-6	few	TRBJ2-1	CASSSGGWASRPGEQFF	TGTGCCAGCAGCTCCGGGGGATGGGCCTCCCGACCGGGTGAGCAGTTCTTC
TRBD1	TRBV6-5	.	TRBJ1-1	CASRFRGNAEAFF	TGTGCCAGCAGATTCAGGGGGAACGCTGAAGCTTTCTTT
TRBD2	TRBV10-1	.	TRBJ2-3	CASSEGLAGSRGGTQYF	TGCGCCAGCAGTGAGGGACTAGCGGGGTCTCGCGGGGGTACGCAGTATTTT
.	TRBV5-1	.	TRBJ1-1	CASSSTKNTEAFF	TGCGCCAGCAGCTCGACAAAGAACACTGAAGCTTTCTTT
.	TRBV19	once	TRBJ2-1	CASSIVFYEQFF	TGTGCCAGTAGTATCGTCTTCTATGAGCAGTTCTTC
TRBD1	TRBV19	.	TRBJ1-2	CASSISPARGPYGYTF	TGTGCCAGTAGTATAAGCCCGGCCAGGGGGCCTTATGGCTACACCTTC
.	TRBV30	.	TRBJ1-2	CAWTHPIRATWDYGYTF	TGTGCCTGGACCCATCCAATCAGGGCAACATGGGACTATGGCTACACCTTC
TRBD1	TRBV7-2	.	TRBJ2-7	CASSSPRGSHYEQYF	TGTGCCAGCAGCTCCCCCAGGGGGAGCCACTACGAGCAGTACTTC
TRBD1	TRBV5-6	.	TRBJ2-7	CASSDLQDRYYEQYF	TGTGCCAGCAGCGATCTACAGGACAGGTACTACGAGCAGTACTTC
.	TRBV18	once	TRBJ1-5	CASSLSGQGRNQPQHF	TGTGCCAGCTCACTAAGTGGCCAGGGCCGAAATCAGCCCCAGCATTTT
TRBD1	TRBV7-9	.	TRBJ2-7	CASSLAGGQAYEQYF	TGTGCCAGCAGCTTAGCCGGGGGACAGGCCTACGAGCAGTACTTC